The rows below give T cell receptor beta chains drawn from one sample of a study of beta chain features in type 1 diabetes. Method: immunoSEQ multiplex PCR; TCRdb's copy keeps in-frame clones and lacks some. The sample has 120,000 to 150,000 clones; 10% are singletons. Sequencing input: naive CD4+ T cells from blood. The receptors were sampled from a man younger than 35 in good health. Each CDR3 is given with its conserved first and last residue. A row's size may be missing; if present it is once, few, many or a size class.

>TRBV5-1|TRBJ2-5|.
CASSFELETQYF
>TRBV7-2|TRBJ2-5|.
CASTRRGFGETQYF
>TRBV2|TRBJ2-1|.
CASREQGLNEQFF
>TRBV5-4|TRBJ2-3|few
CASSIPGLPSTDTQYF
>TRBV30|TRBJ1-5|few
CAWSGTGSQPQHF
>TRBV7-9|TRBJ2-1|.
CASSLGDRYNEQFF
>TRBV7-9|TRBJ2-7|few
CASSSTAGGLWEQYF
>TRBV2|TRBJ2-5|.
CATGVQETQYF
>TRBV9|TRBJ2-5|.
CASSAQGYQETQYF
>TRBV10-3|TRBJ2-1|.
CAISAGGLGNEQFF
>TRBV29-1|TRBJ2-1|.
CSVGLAGYNEQFF
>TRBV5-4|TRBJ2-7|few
CASSRGQTSYEQYF
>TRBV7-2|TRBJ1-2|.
CASSLVAGGGYTF
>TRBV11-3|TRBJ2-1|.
CASSKNSPRGSSYNEQFF
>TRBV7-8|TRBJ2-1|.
CASSLVGGSYNEQFF
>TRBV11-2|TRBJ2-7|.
CASSPGTGSHEQYF
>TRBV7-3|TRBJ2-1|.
CASSLTRPSGGDEQFF
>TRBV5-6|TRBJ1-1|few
CASSLVGKGRNTEAFF
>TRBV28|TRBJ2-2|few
CASSTSERAGGELFF
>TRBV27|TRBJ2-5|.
CASSSLAGGRETQYF
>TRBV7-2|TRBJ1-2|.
CASRIDRARGYTF
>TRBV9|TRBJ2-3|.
CASSVATDTQYF
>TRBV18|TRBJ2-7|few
CASSPISSGGVSSYEQYF
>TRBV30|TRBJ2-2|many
CAWSTGTAGELFF
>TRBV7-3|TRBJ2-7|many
CASSPVRGDEQYF
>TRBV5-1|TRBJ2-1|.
CASRPGGGDNEQFF
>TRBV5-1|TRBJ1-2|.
CASAPPGQEYGYTF
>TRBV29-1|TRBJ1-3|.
CSVYRGRGNTIYF
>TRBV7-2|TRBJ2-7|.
CASSPGQGGGEQYF
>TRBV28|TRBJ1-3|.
CASGLTGGAGNTIYF
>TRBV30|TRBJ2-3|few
CAWGGQLISTDTQYF
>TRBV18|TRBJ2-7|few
CASWDPGGYEQYF
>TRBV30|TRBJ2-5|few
CAWTNQETQYF
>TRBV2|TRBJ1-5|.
CASSQGGNQPQHF
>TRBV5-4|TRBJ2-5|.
CASSFSGEETQYF
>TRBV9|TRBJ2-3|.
CASSPSGLTDTQYF
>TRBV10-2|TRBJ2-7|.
CASSEWSVGDEQYF
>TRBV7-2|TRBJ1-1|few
CASSLTGTTEAFF
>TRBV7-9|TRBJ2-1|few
CASSLAAQGLVFREQFF
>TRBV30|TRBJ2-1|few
CAWRLRGGQFF